One sample yielded the 22 T cell receptor beta chains listed below, sequenced in a study of OX40 agonist ivuxolimab in advanced cancers. The method was immunoSEQ multiplex PCR; TCRdb's version includes in-frame clones alone and lacks a portion of them. The sample includes 100,000 to 150,000 clones, approximately 90% seen only once; the top ten take 1.1%. This material consisted of CD4+ or CD8+ T cells sorted from blood, taken in a trial of the OX40 agonist ivuxolimab. The receptors derive from an adult with an advanced solid tumor such as melanoma, head and neck, liver or kidney cancer.

This chain connects TRBV19 to TRBJ2-2; D not resolved. Germline V CDR1 and CDR2: LNHDA, SQIVND (reference sequence). The CDR3 runs to 14 residues. V was cut by 9 bases and J by 2 bases, with 13 bases left in between. Here the CDR3 reads CASSWVKNTGELFF. The CDR3 region has the DNA TGTGCCAGCAGCTGGGTAAAAAACACCGGGGAGCTGTTTTTT.

The chain couples TRBV11-2 to TRBJ2-3; no definite D call. Germline assignment: CDR1 SGHAT and CDR2 FQNNGV. Trimming cost V 1 base and J 0 bases, with 11 bases left between them. The CDR3 extends over 16 amino acids. Written as DNA, the CDR3 is TGTGCCAGCAGCTTAGGAACATCACCTAGCACAGATACGCAGTATTTT. Its protein product is CASSLGTSPSTDTQYF.

This chain connects TRBV2 to TRBJ1-6; the match to TRBD1 covers 7 bases. V lost 7 bases to trimming and J lost 7 bases; unmatched junction nucleotides: 4. Germline lookup yields CDR1 SNHLY and CDR2 FYNNEI. The CDR3 has 13 amino acids. This CDR3 is CASTGGQNSPLHF. The CDR3 region has the DNA TGTGCCAGCACAGGGGGACAGAATTCACCCCTCCACTTT.

The chain links TRBV4-3 to TRBJ2-3, with D possibly matching TRBD1 (6 bases). This CDR3 has 16 amino acids. Trimming pared 0 bases from V and 3 bases from J, leaving 13 bases between. Germline V gene data show CDR1 as LGHNA and CDR2 as YSLEER. The CDR3 sequence is CASSQEGAGATDTQYF. As DNA, the CDR3 is TGCGCCAGCAGCCAAGAAGGAGCAGGGGCGACAGATACGCAGTATTTT.

The CDR3 DNA is TGTGCCACCGGGACAGGGAATCAGCCCCAGCATTTT. This codes for CATGTGNQPQHF. The chain is built from TRBV6-6 and TRBJ1-5, with TRBD1 matching over 9 bases. This CDR3 contains 12 residues. Trimming removed 10 bases from V and 4 bases from J; junction bases left unmatched: 2. The germline V gene has CDR1 MNHNY and CDR2 SVGAGI (reference sequence).

The rearrangement uses TRBV14 and TRBJ2-1, with 12 bases matching TRBD2. The germline gives CDR1 SGHDN, CDR2 FVKESK. The CDR3 has 17 residues. V lost 2 bases, J lost 4 bases, and 6 bases stayed unmatched. The CDR3 loop is CASSQTSSGRGYNEQFF. DNA of the CDR3: TGTGCCAGCAGCCAAACGTCTAGCGGGAGGGGGTACAATGAGCAGTTCTTC. Full variable domain (remainder filled in from reference TRBV14 and TRBJ2-1): EAGVTQFPSHSVIEKGQTVTLRCDPISGHDNLYWYRRVMGKEIKFLLHFVKESKQDESGMPNNRFLAERTGGTYSTLKVQPAELEDSGVYFCASSQTSSGRGYNEQFFGPGTRLTVL.

The J gene is TRBJ1-3, the V gene TRBV7-2; 8 bases are shared with TRBD1. Trimming took 6 bases from V and 3 from J; bases not matched to a gene: 16. The CDR3 consists of 18 residues. Germline V gives CDR1 SGHTA, CDR2 FQGNSA. The CDR3 protein is CASRPPWSQGAGGNTIYF. The CDR3 nucleotides are TGTGCCAGCAGGCCCCCTTGGAGCCAGGGGGCTGGTGGAAACACCATATATTTT.

The chain links TRBV21-1 to TRBJ2-1; the tabulated D call, TRBD2, remains unverified against the DNA. TRBV21-1 is shown as a pseudogene. This CDR3 is 17 amino acids long. The CDR3 loop reads CASSHLNRLAGHNEQFF. The CDR3 region has the DNA TGTGCCAGCAGCCACCTTAATAGACTAGCGGGCCACAATGAGCAGTTCTTC.

This chain joins TRBV10-3 and TRBJ2-1; the match to TRBD2 covers 13 bases. V lost 4 bases to trimming and J lost 6 bases; unmatched junction nucleotides: 6. CDR3 size: 16 residues. Germline V gene data show CDR1 as ENHRY and CDR2 as SYGVKD. This chain's CDR3 is CAISGVWTSGSNEQFF. The CDR3 nucleotides read TGTGCCATCAGTGGGGTTTGGACTAGCGGGAGCAATGAGCAGTTCTTC.

The gene calls are TRBV5-1 and TRBJ2-5, with D unclear. The CDR3 runs 14 residues. V shed 2 bases and J shed 1 base, with 9 bases lying between them. CDR1 SGHRS and CDR2 YFSETQ come from the germline V gene. The CDR3 reads CASSFSWGQETQYF. The DNA for the CDR3 is TGCGCCAGCAGCTTTAGTTGGGGCCAAGAGACCCAGTACTTC. Full variable domain (outside the CDR3, taken from reference TRBV5-1 and TRBJ2-5): KAGVTQTPRYLIKTRGQQVTLSCSPISGHRSVSWYQQTPGQGLQFLFEYFSETQRNKGNFPGRFSGRQFSNSRSEMNVSTLELGDSALYLCASSFSWGQETQYFGPGTRLLVL.

Sample share makes this clone medium-sized (0.01 to 0.1%). Relative to the germline gene, one junction end is altered; a read error may explain this. The V call is TRBV7-7, the J call TRBJ2-2; D is perhaps TRBD2 (5 bases). The germline gives CDR1 SSHAT, CDR2 FNYEAQ (reference sequence). This CDR3 spans 16 amino acids. The DNA for the CDR3 is TGTGCTAGCAGCTTAGCGTCCGACGTGAACACCGGGGAGCTGTTTTTT. It translates to CASSLASDVNTGELFF.

This chain connects TRBV9 to TRBJ1-5; tentative D call: TRBD1 (5 bases). Germline V gives CDR1 SGDLS, CDR2 YYNGEE. The V gene lost 0 bases and the J gene lost 6 bases, with 10 bases spanning the gap. This CDR3 spans 14 amino acids. The CDR3 is CASSVDERGQPQHF. The DNA of the CDR3 is TGTGCCAGCAGCGTAGACGAAAGGGGTCAGCCCCAGCATTTT.

The table lists this clone with a count of one. V and J are TRBV7-9 and TRBJ2-3; D call uncertain. V lost 2 bases to trimming and J lost 5 bases, with 2 bases between them. The germline V gene has CDR1 SEHNR and CDR2 FQNEAQ (reference sequence). There are 11 residues in the CDR3. The CDR3 region has the DNA TGTGCCAGCAGCTTAAAAGATACGCAGTATTTT. Translated: CASSLKDTQYF.

This clone occurred a few times. CDR3 nucleotides: TGTGCCTGGGGGTCGACAGGCGCTGAAGCTTTCTTT. Protein: CAWGSTGAEAFF. The chain links TRBV30 to TRBJ1-1; D perhaps matches TRBD1 (6 bases). CDR1 GTSNPN and CDR2 SVGIG come from the germline V gene (reference sequence). The CDR3 loop spans 12 amino acids. The V gene lost 5 bases and the J gene lost 6 bases, with 13 bases spanning the gap.

The chain couples TRBV7-2 to TRBJ2-1, with D perhaps matching TRBD1 or TRBD2 (5 bases each). CDR1 is SGHTA, CDR2 FQGNSA, per germline. V was clipped by 5 bases and J by 7 bases, with 21 bases between them. The length of the CDR3 is 16 residues. CDR3 nucleotides: TGTGCCAGCAGCCCCCGAGGGGCCTCATATCGGAATGAGCAGTTCTTC. As protein: CASSPRGASYRNEQFF. The full variable domain, rest sourced from reference TRBV7-2 and TRBJ2-1, is GAGVSQSPSNKVTEKGKDVELRCDPISGHTALYWYRQSLGQGLEFLIYFQGNSAPDKSGLPSDRFSAERTGGSVSTLTIQRTQQEDSAVYLCASSPRGASYRNEQFFGPGTRLTVL.

The rearrangement links TRBV7-9 to TRBJ2-1, with D possibly TRBD2 on 6 matching bases. The CDR3 has 13 residues. Trimming took 1 base from V and 8 from J, leaving 9 bases between them. Germline values: CDR1 SEHNR, CDR2 FQNEAQ (reference sequence). The CDR3 DNA follows: TGTGCCAGCAGCTTAGACGGGAGCGATGAGCAGTTCTTC. It codes for CASSLDGSDEQFF. The entire variable domain, with the rest obtained from reference TRBV7-9 and TRBJ2-1, is as follows: DTGVSQNPRHKITKRGQNVTFRCDPISEHNRLYWYRQTLGQGPEFLTYFQNEAQLEKSRLLSDRFSAERPKGSFSTLEIQRTEQGDSAMYLCASSLDGSDEQFFGPGTRLTVL.

The chain combines TRBV7-3 with TRBJ1-1, with D tentatively TRBD1 (5 bases). The CDR3 has 13 residues. V was pared by 5 bases and J by 1 base, with 8 bases between. Looked up from germline, CDR1 is SGHTA and CDR2 is FQGTGA. The CDR3 region is CASSEQANTEAFF. Here the CDR3 DNA reads TGTGCCAGCAGCGAACAGGCGAACACTGAAGCTTTCTTT.

V usage is TRBV5-1 and J usage is TRBJ2-1; D is perhaps TRBD1 (7 bases). Germline CDR1 reads SGHRS; CDR2 reads YFSETQ. Trimming removed 0 bases at V and 2 bases at J, with 15 bases between. The CDR3 is 17 amino acids. The CDR3 loop is CASSLEPSRGAYNEQFF. The DNA of the CDR3 is TGCGCCAGCAGCTTGGAACCCTCCAGGGGGGCCTACAATGAGCAGTTCTTC.

The CDR3 DNA follows: TGTGCCAGCAGTGAGGGACCTAACTATGGCTACACCTTC. The encoded protein is CASSEGPNYGYTF. V gene TRBV6-1 combines with J gene TRBJ1-2; weak D call: TRBD1 (5 bases). Trimming removed 3 bases from V and 0 bases from J, with 5 bases in between. Germline CDR1 and CDR2: MNHNS and SASEGT. The CDR3 runs 13 residues.

CDR3 coding DNA: TGTGCCAGCAGTGAAGCGGTCTCGAACACTGAAGCTTTCTTT. Translation: CASSEAVSNTEAFF. The gene calls are TRBV25-1 and TRBJ1-1; unclear D gene. Trimming left V 2 bases short and J 1 base short, with 8 bases between. Germline V gene data show CDR1 as MGHDK and CDR2 as SYGVNS. The CDR3 consists of 14 residues.

This clone was seen only once. The chain uses TRBV7-9 and TRBJ2-5, with D possibly matching TRBD2 (5 bases). This CDR3 region has 17 residues. The germline V gene has CDR1 SEHNR and CDR2 FQNEAQ (reference sequence). Trimming removed 3 bases from V and 1 base from J, with 18 bases in between. The CDR3 region has the DNA TGTGCCAGCAGCTTCCTAGCCGGAGGATTTGGCCAAGAGACCCAGTACTTC. Amino acids: CASSFLAGGFGQETQYF. Filled out from reference TRBV7-9 and TRBJ2-5, the complete variable domain reads DTGVSQNPRHKITKRGQNVTFRCDPISEHNRLYWYRQTLGQGPEFLTYFQNEAQLEKSRLLSDRFSAERPKGSFSTLEIQRTEQGDSAMYLCASSFLAGGFGQETQYFGPGTRLLVL.

The V call is TRBV19, the J call TRBJ2-1; D is uncertain. The CDR3 length is 13 residues. The germline V gene encodes CDR1 LNHDA and CDR2 SQIVND (reference sequence). Trimming took off 8 bases at V and 3 bases at J, with 11 bases between the two ends. The CDR3 reads CASRQKNYNEQFF. Written as DNA, the CDR3 is TGTGCCAGTCGGCAGAAGAACTACAATGAGCAGTTCTTC.